This passage covers 5 T cell receptor beta chains from one sample sequenced in a study of blood T cell repertoires in COVID-19. The table came from immunoSEQ multiplex PCR; TCRdb's copy has only in-frame clones and leaves some out. The data contain roughly 53,000 clones, around 82% of them singletons. The sample taken for sequencing was peripheral blood. These receptors were taken from a human donor in a cohort sampled during active COVID-19.

The chain uses TRBV6-2 or TRBV6-3 and TRBJ1-1, with D uncertain. The V and J ends lost 0 bases and 10 bases respectively, with 9 bases between them. CDR3 length: 12 amino acids. CDR1 and CDR2 from the germline V gene are MNHEY and SVGEGT. CDR3 bases: TGTGCCAGCAGTTACTCCCCTTTCGGAGCTTTCTTT. Amino acids: CASSYSPFGAFF.

V is TRBV30 and J is TRBJ2-2, with 7 bases matching TRBD2. The germline V gene encodes CDR1 GTSNPN and CDR2 SVGIG (reference sequence). V dropped 8 bases and J dropped 4; count of bases not matched to a gene: 7. The CDR3 totals 13 residues. CDR3 nucleotide sequence: TGTGCCGGAGCGGGGACGGGCACCGGGGAGCTGTTTTTT. It translates to CAGAGTGTGELFF.

V is TRBV30 and J is TRBJ2-3, with 7 bases that match TRBD2. V lost 2 bases, J lost 0 bases, and 11 bases stayed unmatched. The CDR3 has 17 residues. Looked up from germline, CDR1 is GTSNPN and CDR2 is SVGIG (reference sequence). The CDR3, as DNA: TGTGCCTGGAGTCTGGGGACTACTCGACCGAGCACAGATACGCAGTATTTT. This sequence encodes CAWSLGTTRPSTDTQYF.

This chain connects TRBV4-2 to TRBJ1-2, with D hard to call. Germline V gives CDR1 LGHNA, CDR2 YNFKEQ. Trimming removed 0 bases at V and 8 bases at J, with 16 bases between. The CDR3 has 15 residues. The CDR3, as DNA: TGTGCCAGCAGCCAAGAAGGAAAAGGAGTTGTCGGCTACACCTTC. Amino acids: CASSQEGKGVVGYTF.

V is TRBV12-3 or TRBV12-4 and J is TRBJ2-3; tentative D call: TRBD1 (6 bases). With 10 bases removed from V and 2 bases from J, the gap between germline ends came to 13 bases. CDR3 size: 13 residues. CDR3 bases: TGTGCCACCCCGCCAGGGGACACAGATACGCAGTATTTT. Encoded protein: CATPPGDTDTQYF.